These 10 T cell receptor beta chains originate from one sample sequenced in a study of blood T cell repertoires in COVID-19. Sequenced by immunoSEQ multiplex PCR; TCRdb stores in-frame clones only, minus some. The repertoire holds around 370,000 clones, with approximately 90% as singletons. The sequenced sample was PBMCs or T cells enriched from blood (not recorded which). These TCRs come from a woman under 30 who had recovered from COVID-19.

This sequence joins TRBV9 and TRBJ1-3; no clear D. CDR1 is SGDLS, CDR2 YYNGEE, per germline. V was trimmed by 3 bases and J by 1 base, leaving 11 bases between them. The CDR3 covers 15 residues. CDR3 sequence (DNA): TGTGCCAGCAGCGCGGGGAGAGGGTCTGGAAACACCATATATTTT. Amino acid sequence: CASSAGRGSGNTIYF. Based on the CDR3 plus reference TRBV9 and TRBJ1-3, the full variable domain is DSGVTQTPKHLITATGQRVTLRCSPRSGDLSVYWYQQSLDQGLQFLIQYYNGEERAKGNILERFSAQQFPDLHSELNLSSLELGDSALYFCASSAGRGSGNTIYFGEGSWLTVV.

This sequence joins TRBV7-9 and TRBJ1-1; possible D gene TRBD1, 5 bases. This CDR3 is built from 15 residues. The germline V and J ends were trimmed by 2 bases and 4 bases, with 14 bases remaining between them. Germline CDR1 is SEHNR and CDR2 is FQNEAQ (reference sequence). The CDR3: CASSLLGARGTEAFF. The CDR3 bases are TGTGCCAGCAGCTTATTAGGGGCACGAGGCACTGAAGCTTTCTTT. Looking up the rest from reference TRBV7-9 and TRBJ1-1 gives the full variable domain: DTGVSQNPRHKITKRGQNVTFRCDPISEHNRLYWYRQTLGQGPEFLTYFQNEAQLEKSRLLSDRFSAERPKGSFSTLEIQRTEQGDSAMYLCASSLLGARGTEAFFGQGTRLTVV.

The V gene is TRBV2, the J gene TRBJ2-2; 11 bases are a match to TRBD1. CDR3 length: 16 amino acids. V lost 8 bases and J lost 2; bases outside the gene matches: 7. CDR1 and CDR2 from the germline V gene are SNHLY and FYNNEI. In nucleotides, the CDR3 is TGTGCCAGCTTCGGACAGGGGGCAGAAAACACCGGGGAGCTGTTTTTT. Amino acids: CASFGQGAENTGELFF.

V and J are TRBV10-3 and TRBJ2-6; maybe TRBD1 (6 bases). CDR3 size: 15 residues. In germline, CDR1 is ENHRY, CDR2 SYGVKD. V was trimmed by 7 bases and J by 1 base, leaving 11 bases between them. The CDR3 is CAITLGGSGANVLTF. The CDR3 DNA reads as TGTGCCATCACCTTAGGGGGATCTGGGGCCAACGTCCTGACTTTC.

CDR3 DNA: TGTGCCAGTAGTATTCCATCGGGGGTTGTTAGGGGCAATCAGCCCCAGCATTTT. Its protein product is CASSIPSGVVRGNQPQHF. The gene calls are TRBV19 and TRBJ1-5; TRBD1 might be the D (5 bases). The CDR3 extends over 18 amino acids. The germline V gene encodes CDR1 LNHDA and CDR2 SQIVND (reference sequence). V was shortened by 3 bases and J by 2 bases, with 20 bases between the two germline ends.

This clone appeared a few times. V usage is TRBV2 and J usage is TRBJ1-6; D might be TRBD1 (6 bases). The CDR3 loop spans 14 amino acids. CDR1 is SNHLY and CDR2 is FYNNEI in the germline V gene. Trimming removed 4 bases from V and 5 bases from J, with 9 bases in between. The CDR3 DNA follows: TGTGCCAGCAGTGGAGGGACAAATAATTCACCCCTCCACTTT. Protein: CASSGGTNNSPLHF.

The chain links TRBV5-5 to TRBJ2-2; 9 nucleotides align to TRBD1. This CDR3 has 16 residues. The V and J ends lost 2 bases and 4 bases, in that order; junction bases with no gene match: 6. Germline V gene data show CDR1 as SGHKS and CDR2 as YYEKEE (reference sequence). Here the CDR3 reads CASSFTGGLGTGELFF. The CDR3, as DNA: TGTGCCAGCAGCTTTACAGGGGGCTTGGGCACCGGGGAGCTGTTTTTT.

The chain is built from TRBV6-6 and TRBJ2-2; 12 positions agree with TRBD2. Germline assignment: CDR1 MNHNY and CDR2 SVGAGI (reference sequence). The junction had 1 base not matched to a gene; V was cut back by 4 bases and J by 1 base. This CDR3 spans 16 amino acids. For the CDR3, the DNA is TGTGCCAGCAGTTTACTAGCGGGGGGGAACACCGGGGAGCTGTTTTTT. Translation: CASSLLAGGNTGELFF.

This chain uses TRBV4-1 with TRBJ1-1; D uncertain. Between the trimmed V and J ends, which lost 6 bases and 5 bases, there was a span of 13 bases. The CDR3 consists of 13 residues. Germline V gene sequence: CDR1 MGHRA, CDR2 YSYEKL. CDR3 DNA sequence: TGCGCCAGCAGACCCTCCACGAGAACTGAAGCTTTCTTT. Protein: CASRPSTRTEAFF.

This chain links TRBV5-1 with TRBJ2-1; 8 bases match TRBD1. V shed 4 bases and J 0 bases; nucleotides not matched to a gene: 15. Per germline, CDR1 SGHRS and CDR2 YFSETQ. The CDR3 has 19 amino acids. The CDR3 spells CASSGWDRPPASSYNEQFF. The CDR3 DNA follows: TGCGCCAGCAGCGGGTGGGACAGGCCGCCCGCAAGCTCCTACAATGAGCAGTTCTTC.